Below are 3 T cell receptor beta chains sequenced from a single sample in a study of blood T cell repertoires in COVID-19. Profiling relied on immunoSEQ multiplex PCR, and the TCRdb table lists in-frame clones only, not all of them. The sample lists about 130,000 clones, about four fifths occurring once. Sequencing was done on a sample of peripheral blood. The receptor source for this set is a man aged 40-55 years with active or convalescent COVID-19.

The rearrangement joins TRBV6-5 to TRBJ1-2, with 10 positions matching TRBD1. The CDR3 sequence is 15 residues long. J was trimmed by 3 bases and V by 4 bases; bases with no gene match: 5. Germline CDR1 and CDR2: MNHEY and SVGAGI. CDR3 in DNA: TGTGCCAGCAGTTCTAGAGGGACAGGGGACTATGGCTACACCTTC. It translates to CASSSRGTGDYGYTF.

The chain recombines TRBV19 with TRBJ1-5; D is uncertain. Germline values: CDR1 LNHDA, CDR2 SQIVND (reference sequence). There are 15 residues in the CDR3. The V end was cut by 3 bases, the J end by 7 bases, with 16 bases between. As DNA, the CDR3 is TGTGCCAGTAGTATTGCGGGCCTTCAGACCCAGCCCCAGCATTTT. It is translated as CASSIAGLQTQPQHF.

The chain is built from TRBV4-3 and TRBJ1-5; 7 nucleotides agree with TRBD1. Germline V gene sequence: CDR1 LGHNA, CDR2 YSLEER. The CDR3 has 13 amino acids. J lost 12 bases, V lost 1 base, and 6 bases had no gene match. This CDR3 reads CASSQGPRDSQHF. Written as DNA, the CDR3 is TGCGCCAGCAGCCAAGGCCCACGGGACAGCCAGCATTTT.